This T cell receptor (beta chain) was captured by sequencing in a study of blood T cell repertoires in COVID-19 (TCRdb year 2020). At the level of the whole study: Samples covering the acute and convalescent phases of COVID-19 were provided by collaborators in the United States, Italy and Spain. The material from the prospective study consisted of cDNA or gDNA derived from T cells, B-cell-depleted T cells, or PBMCs. The dataset comprised deeply sampled blood TCRbeta repertoires from subjects exposed to, actively infected with, or recovered from COVID-19. The repertoires were made available in a free public database intended to serve as a resource for research on the immune response to SARS-CoV-2. Samples came from the ongoing ImmuneRACE study (first 160 participants) plus 1,254 subjects from 6 global collaborators. The sample metadata nearly always contained a de-identified subject ID, COVID-19 status, age in years and sex. Where available, HLA class I and class II types were taken from metadata supplied by the sample provider and were not determined by assay-based typing. Results the study describes overall, beyond this receptor: The quantity of clinical and demographic metadata differed by source and by participant and was supplied without curation.

The immunoSEQ Assay, a bias-controlled multiplex PCR, was used to amplify TCRbeta CDR3 regions from genomic DNA. The study's processing was this. Within the assay, amplification of reference gene primers was used to estimate how many nucleated cells each sample contained. To quantify the absolute abundance of each unique TCRbeta CDR3 rearrangement, sequence reads were collapsed and filtered. For each sample, productive Simpson clonality was calculated as the square root of Simpson's diversity index over productive rearrangements. Not all clones reach the TCRdb copy of this immuneACCESS table, which keeps in-frame sequences only. Checked studies attribute under half of the gap to unresolved V genes and leave the rest unexplained. D and trimming were read from the DNA, whereas the V and J calls and clone size are those reported in that table. Present in this sample are some 190,000 clones, around 85% of which were seen just once. The ten largest account for 18% of the sample.

The CDR3 covers 13 residues, taking in both the cysteine and the phenylalanine. The entry retains the CDR3 DNA only, 39 bases that are in frame from base 1. Germline trimming amounts to 4 bases on V and 8 bases on J, with 7 as the count of junction bases outside the gene matches. From the germline V gene, CDR1 is SGHTA and CDR2 is FQGNSA. In Seattle, one collaborating source enrolled patients while the infection was active and tracked those patients longitudinally over the course of disease. Each collaborating institution followed its own protocols to collect whole blood in K2EDTA tubes. For TCRbeta analysis, collaborator samples were shipped as frozen whole blood, as isolated PBMCs, or as DNA extracted from either sample type. This clone was observed a handful of times. Its target antigen remains unknown. Per-nucleotide qualities are absent, and no much larger clonotype sits a single base away.

The chain links TRBV7-2 with TRBJ1-2; TRBD1 matches 7 bases in the middle. This sequence originates from a person between 65 and 79 years old with COVID-19, enrolled during active disease. The sequencing input was peripheral blood. The CDR3 region reads CASSSTGPLGYTF. The base sequence is TGTGCCAGCAGCTCGACAGGGCCACTGGGCTACACCTTC.